The 9 T cell receptor beta chains presented below share a single source sample, sequenced in a study of cytomegalovirus exposure and HLA in healthy donors. Primers included in the PCR were 60 Vbeta and 13 Jbeta primers. Sequenced by immunoSEQ multiplex PCR; TCRdb stores in-frame clones only, minus some. The table lists approximately 110,000 clones, 70% to 85% of them singletons. The sequenced sample consisted of PBMCs. These receptor sequences come from a middle-aged woman in good health and CMV-seropositive.

This clone was picked up a small number of times. This chain joins TRBV9 and TRBJ2-1; the D gene is possibly TRBD1 (6 bases). CDR3 length equals 15 residues. V lost 6 bases, J lost 2 bases, and 15 bases lay in between. The germline gives CDR1 SGDLS, CDR2 YYNGEE. The CDR3 protein is CASNLQGSPYNEQFF. The CDR3, as DNA: TGTGCCAGCAACCTACAGGGAAGCCCCTACAATGAGCAGTTCTTC. Based on the CDR3 plus reference TRBV9 and TRBJ2-1, the full variable domain is DSGVTQTPKHLITATGQRVTLRCSPRSGDLSVYWYQQSLDQGLQFLIQYYNGEERAKGNILERFSAQQFPDLHSELNLSSLELGDSALYFCASNLQGSPYNEQFFGPGTRLTVL.

The chain couples TRBV4-3 to TRBJ2-7; the D is unclear. CDR1 is LGHNA and CDR2 is YSLEER in the germline V gene. This CDR3 is built from 16 residues. The V and J ends lost 0 bases and 0 bases respectively, with 12 bases between them. CDR3 amino acids: CASSQDLGTFSYEQYF. CDR3 nucleotides: TGCGCCAGCAGCCAAGATCTTGGCACCTTCTCCTACGAGCAGTACTTC.

The V and J genes are TRBV30 and TRBJ1-1; D is unresolved. The CDR3 contains 13 residues. Germline V lookup: CDR1 GTSNPN, CDR2 SVGIG (reference sequence). Trimming removed 5 bases at V and 4 bases at J, with 14 bases between. The CDR3 bases are TGTGCCTGGTCCCCCGTAGCCATCACTGAAGCTTTCTTT. Its protein is CAWSPVAITEAFF.

The rearrangement joins TRBV6-1 to TRBJ1-2, with 7 bases fitting TRBD1. Germline V gives CDR1 MNHNS, CDR2 SASEGT. Unmatched junction bases numbered 11, after V lost 9 bases and J lost 4 bases. The CDR3 length is 14 residues. The CDR3 region has the DNA TGTGCCAGTATTAGGGACAGCCTATCCTATGGCTACACCTTC. Translation gives CASIRDSLSYGYTF.

This chain links TRBV7-9 with TRBJ2-7; D might be TRBD2 (5 bases). From germline, CDR1 is SEHNR and CDR2 FQNEAQ (reference sequence). CDR3 size: 17 residues. The germline V and J ends were trimmed by 5 bases and 0 bases, with 20 bases remaining between them. As DNA, the CDR3 is TGTGCCAGCAGCCCCCGTGAGTGGCGGGTGAGCTCCTACGAGCAGTACTTC. Translating gives CASSPREWRVSSYEQYF.

This clone was seen once. This chain uses TRBV18 with TRBJ2-7; TRBD1 matches at 10 bases. CDR1 is KGHSH and CDR2 is LQKENI in the germline V gene. This CDR3 is 14 amino acids long. The ends lost 3 bases at V and 5 bases at J; junction bases unmatched: 4. This CDR3 reads CASSPVTGGNEQYF. CDR3 sequence (DNA): TGTGCCAGCTCACCCGTGACAGGGGGCAACGAGCAGTACTTC.

This chain joins TRBV20-1 and TRBJ1-2, with a tentative D call TRBD1 (5 bases). The CDR3 has 10 residues. Germline V gene sequence: CDR1 DFQATT, CDR2 SNEGSKA (reference sequence). Trimming removed 6 bases from V and 8 bases from J, with 10 bases in between. CDR3 DNA sequence: TGCAGTGCGGGGGGGAGCGGCTACACCTTC. Its translation is CSAGGSGYTF.

The rearrangement uses TRBV2 and TRBJ1-3, with 8 bases that match TRBD1. Germline V lookup: CDR1 SNHLY, CDR2 FYNNEI. The CDR3 totals 17 residues. The trim removed 7 bases at V and 2 bases at J, leaving 13 bases unmatched. CDR3 in amino acids: CASTKGPGTGTGNTIYF. The CDR3, as DNA: TGTGCCAGCACTAAAGGGCCCGGGACAGGAACTGGAAACACCATATATTTT.

This rearrangement joins TRBV11-3 to TRBJ2-5; 9 nucleotides match TRBD2. The V segment lost 5 bases and the J segment 4 bases; nucleotides outside the gene matches: 5. Germline loops: CDR1 SGHNT, CDR2 YENEEA. The CDR3 spans 14 residues. CDR3 loop: CASSPGTSRETQYF. The CDR3 nucleotides are TGTGCCAGCAGCCCTGGGACTAGCAGAGAGACCCAGTACTTC.